This TCR beta chain was recovered during a study of CD8+CD57+ T cells in acquired aplastic anemia. Whole-study context: Recorded DNA amounts for sorted CD4+ and CD8+ cells had an average of 3.2 ug. The study's findings and limits: Common to patients and controls were about 31 CD8+ CDR3 sequences. Controls did not differ significantly from patients in CD8+ Simpson's diversity.

CDR1 is ENHRY and CDR2 is SYGVKD in the germline V gene. V dropped 3 bases and J dropped 0 bases, with 21 bases sitting between them. CDR3 size: 18 residues. In regard to this clonotype: Its antigen remains unidentified.

Genomic DNA was employed as the template in profiling TCR beta VDJ and CDR3. Using its own MiXCR run on the reads, TCRdb lists one record per CDR3 protein. Seen here are 150,000 to 200,000 distinct CDR3 sequences, around 45% observed once, and the top ten hold 1.1%. The chain uses TRBV10-3 and TRBJ2-7, with D perhaps being TRBD1 or TRBD2 (6 bases each). This sequence originates from a human donor in good health. The sequenced sample consisted of sorted CD4+, CD8+, or CD8+CD57+ T cells (not recorded which) from PBMCs. The CDR3 DNA sequence: TGTGCCATCAGTGAAGGGGGAAGGGGGGCTACGGACTCCTACGAGCAGTACTTC. This gives the protein CAISEGGRGATDSYEQYF.